Listed below are T cell receptor beta chains from one sample, sequenced in a study of PD-L1 blockade in urothelial cancer. Data came from immunoSEQ multiplex PCR; TCRdb stores just in-frame clones and leaves some out. The sample shows 70,000 to 80,000 clones, 85% of them seen only once. The material sequenced was PBMCs, taken around atezolizumab (anti-PD-L1) treatment. The receptor set was obtained from a middle-aged man with urothelial cancer. The conserved cysteine and the conserved F or W are not part of the CDR3 here. Fields, in order: clone size, V gene, CDR3 protein. Clone size is not always given. Where it is, it says once, few, many or a class for expanded clones.

NA,TRBV5-4,ASSFIRDEQY
few,TRBV30,AWGRQTRFHEKLF
NA,TRBV2,ASSQQGFEAF
NA,TRBV6-5,ASSPSPDQPQH
NA,TRBV9,ASSPLGYSGEQY
NA,TRBV2,ASSEGGGAFYEQY
NA,TRBV5-1,ASSYARGDYEQY
NA,TRBV6-5,ASSYLLAGLQGEQF
NA,TRBV20-1,SATGTGELF
NA,TRBV28,ASRYRLETQY
NA,TRBV4-1,ASSQESRGASGSIYEQY
NA,TRBV25-1,ASSAGLSYYGYT
NA,TRBV5-4,ASSTGDYEQY
NA,TRBV6-5,ASSLGLNTDTQY
once,TRBV28,ASSYRGLEQY
NA,TRBV6-5,ASSLYRDSKETQY
NA,TRBV29-1,SARDGGAEAF
NA,TRBV5-5,ASRSSTALNEKLF
NA,TRBV6-4,ASSVPGGTPDTQY
NA,TRBV4-1,ASSNPDRYGYT
NA,TRBV5-1,ASSRRTGESTEAF
NA,TRBV2,ASTGTGHQPQH